This TCR beta chain stems from a study of molecular identifiers for immune sequencing clone quantification. Across the study: Four of five RNA aliquots from about 19,000 or 110,000 naive CD8 T cells were sequenced. Study outcomes and limitations: More than 97% of effector molecules, versus under 1% of naive-cell molecules, belonged to clones above 20 RNA copies.

TCRdb fed the PCR reads into MiXCR, producing one record per CDR3 protein. The table records 600,000 to 650,000 distinct CDR3 sequences, about 20% of them present only once. Sorting isolated naive CD8 T cells as CD8+CD4-CCR7+CD45RA+ events. Points on this clonotype: Its antigen is currently unknown.

V gave up 1 base and J gave up 7 bases, with 5 bases separating them. This CDR3 is built from 12 residues. CDR1 and CDR2 from the germline V gene are SEHNR and FQNEAQ (reference sequence). The TCR originated in a human donor in good health. Some libraries in this study had Jurkat cell RNA spiked in. The material sequenced was naive CD8+ T cells from blood, with Jurkat cell RNA spiked in. As for subset: FACS-sorted CD8+CD4-CCR7+CD45RA+ naive T cells. The rearrangement joins TRBV7-9 to TRBJ2-1; no definite D call. The CDR3 loop reads CASSLVINEQFF. Here the CDR3 DNA reads TGTGCCAGCAGCTTAGTCATAAATGAGCAGTTCTTC.